The source of this T cell receptor (beta chain) is a study of molecular identifiers for immune sequencing clone quantification. The V gene end was trimmed by 1 base and the J gene end by 1 base; junction bases not matched to a gene: 6. CDR1 GTSNPN and CDR2 SVGIG come from the germline V gene (reference sequence). The CDR3 has 17 residues. Sorting captured naive CD8 T cells as CD8+CD4-CCR7+CD45RA+. TCRdb reanalysed the PCR reads using MiXCR and keeps one entry per CDR3 protein. The sample holds around 480,000 distinct CDR3 sequences, about a quarter seen once. What was sequenced was naive CD8+ T cells from blood, with Jurkat cell RNA spiked in. Subset defined: FACS-sorted CD8+CD4-CCR7+CD45RA+ naive T cells. This chain links TRBV30 with TRBJ1-6; 8 nucleotides agree with TRBD1. The sequence came from a human donor in good health. Some libraries in this study had Jurkat cell RNA spiked in. In nucleotides, the CDR3 is TGTGCCTGGAGTGGAACAGGGGGATGGTCCTATAATTCACCCCTCCACTTT. It codes for CAWSGTGGWSYNSPLHF.